The 32 T cell receptor beta chains reported below all come from one sample, sequenced in a study of immune evolution from preneoplasia to lung adenocarcinoma. Sequencing was performed with immunoSEQ multiplex PCR; in TCRdb, only in-frame clones are kept and a portion is missing. This repertoire shows about 21,000 clones, about 71% found once; its top ten account for roughly 5.3%. Sequenced input: FFPE invasive lung adenocarcinoma tissue. Receptors originate from a person aged 55-75 years with lung adenocarcinoma.

This rearrangement joins TRBV28 to TRBJ1-5; 8 bases line up with TRBD1. V trimming: 3 bases; J trimming: 7 bases; junction bases outside the gene matches: 11. Germline CDR1 MDHEN, CDR2 SYDVKM. CDR3 size: 16 residues. CDR3 sequence (DNA): TGTGCCAGCAGTTTGGCGGGGACAGGTCATCGCCAGCCCCAGCATTTT. Encoded protein: CASSLAGTGHRQPQHF. The full variable domain, completed using reference TRBV28 and TRBJ1-5, is DVKVTQSSRYLVKRTGEKVFLECVQDMDHENMFWYRQDPGLGLRLIYFSYDVKMKEKGDIPEGYSVSREKKERFSLILESASTNQTSMYLCASSLAGTGHRQPQHFGDGTRLSIL.

This sequence joins TRBV11-3 and TRBJ2-1, with unresolved D. This CDR3 spans 13 amino acids. Trimming shortened V by 4 bases and J by 5 bases, and 9 bases separated the two germline ends. Germline CDR1 and CDR2: SGHNT and YENEEA. As DNA, the CDR3 is TGTGCCAGCAGCTATTCTAGAAACAATGAGCAGTTCTTC. Its protein product is CASSYSRNNEQFF.

This chain links TRBV13 with TRBJ2-1; no firm D call. The CDR3 spans 11 residues. Germline V lookup: CDR1 PRHDT, CDR2 FYEKMQ (reference sequence). V lost 3 bases and J lost 9, with 6 bases in between. The CDR3, as DNA: TGTGCCAGCAGCTTTCTGCTTGAGCAGTTCTTC. It codes for CASSFLLEQFF. Variable domain in full (rest from reference TRBV13 and TRBJ2-1): AAGVIQSPRHLIKEKRETATLKCYPIPRHDTVYWYQQGPGQDPQFLISFYEKMQSDKGSIPDRFSAQQFSDYHSELNMSSLELGDSALYFCASSFLLEQFFGPGTRLTVL.

This clone appeared a few times. Additional DNA sequences in this sample encode the identical CDR3. J is TRBJ2-7 and V is TRBV11-1; D is perhaps TRBD2 (6 bases). The germline gives CDR1 SGHAT, CDR2 FQDESV (reference sequence). The CDR3 covers 14 residues. V was pared by 3 bases and J by 0 bases, with 9 bases between. The CDR3 reads CASSFGGDSYEQYF. The CDR3 nucleotides are TGTGCCAGCAGCTTCGGAGGGGACTCCTACGAGCAGTACTTC.

This chain joins TRBV28 and TRBJ2-2; a weak D match, TRBD2 (7 bases). There are 14 residues in the CDR3. Germline V CDR1 and CDR2: MDHEN, SYDVKM. The V end was cut by 6 bases, the J end by 4 bases, with 12 bases between. CDR3 amino acids: CASSLGGATGELFF. Here the CDR3 DNA reads TGTGCCAGCAGCTTAGGGGGGGCCACCGGGGAGCTGTTTTTT.

V is TRBV7-6 and J is TRBJ1-2; D remains unclear. V lost 5 bases, J lost 3 bases, and 7 bases lay in between. CDR3 size: 12 residues. Germline V CDR1 and CDR2: SGHVS, FNYEAQ. Here the CDR3 DNA reads TGTGCCAGCAGCCCACGGGACTATGGCTACACCTTC. Encoded protein: CASSPRDYGYTF. The full variable domain, in which reference TRBV7-6 and TRBJ1-2 provide the parts outside the CDR3, is GAGVSQSPRYKVTKRGQDVALRCDPISGHVSLYWYRQALGQGPEFLTYFNYEAQQDKSGLPNDRFSAERPEGSISTLTIQRTEQRDSAMYRCASSPRDYGYTFGSGTRLTVV.

In its sample, this clone was seen once. The V and J genes are TRBV1 and TRBJ2-2; the table's D gene call, TRBD2, was not cross checked with the DNA. TRBV1 is tagged as a pseudogene. The CDR3 is 17 residues long. The DNA for the CDR3 is TGCACCAGCAGCCAAAAACCTAGCTGCGGGCGGACCGGGGAGCTGTTTTTT. This gives the protein CTSSQKPSCGRTGELFF.

This clone was seen more than once but under ten times. Other DNA sequences within the sample encode an identical CDR3. The DNA of the CDR3 is TGTGCCAGCAGCTTGGGGACTAGCGGAAGCACAGATACGCAGTATTTT. Amino acid sequence: CASSLGTSGSTDTQYF. The chain combines TRBV5-6 with TRBJ2-3; 10 nucleotides match TRBD2. Looked up from germline, CDR1 is SGHDT and CDR2 is YYEEEE. The CDR3 extends over 16 amino acids. V gave up 0 bases and J gave up 0 bases; unmatched junction bases: 1.

The chain links TRBV11-3 to TRBJ2-1; D unresolved. The V and J ends lost 5 bases and 10 bases respectively, with 12 bases between them. This CDR3 has 12 amino acids. Germline V gene lookup returns CDR1 SGHNT and CDR2 YENEEA. The CDR3 region is CASSTSPREQFF. The CDR3, as DNA: TGTGCCAGCAGCACCTCACCTCGGGAGCAGTTCTTC.

A word on this clone: At one end the junction does not follow the germline gene, possibly because of a read error. The V gene is TRBV28, the J gene TRBJ2-7, with TRBD1 matching 12 bases. The germline gives CDR1 MDHEN, CDR2 SYDVKM. The CDR3 is 11 residues long. CDR3 loop: CASSLGQGADF. CDR3 in DNA: TGTGCCAGCAGTTTGGGACAGGGGGCTGACTTC.

A note on this clone: Other DNA sequences in the sample encode the same CDR3. The chain recombines TRBV18 with TRBJ2-4; D may be TRBD2 (6 bases). V was pared by 2 bases and J by 8 bases, with 13 bases between. There are 14 residues in the CDR3. Germline V gene sequence: CDR1 KGHSH, CDR2 LQKENI. The CDR3 region has the DNA TGTGCCAGCTCACCAAGGGCCAGGGAGGACATTCAGTACTTC. As protein: CASSPRAREDIQYF.

The CDR3 nucleotides are TGTGCCAGCAGCTCTTACCCAGATACGCAGTATTTT. Amino acid sequence: CASSSYPDTQYF. This chain joins TRBV7-2 and TRBJ2-3; D is unclear. V was trimmed by 4 bases and J by 4 bases, leaving 6 bases between them. Germline CDR1 and CDR2: SGHTA and FQGNSA. The CDR3 contains 12 residues.

This chain connects TRBV7-3 to TRBJ1-2; D remains ambiguous. Germline V CDR1 and CDR2: SGHTA, FQGTGA. CDR3 length: 13 amino acids. V lost 3 bases and J 8 bases, leaving 13 bases between the germline ends. The CDR3 DNA reads as TGTGCCAGCAGCTTCCTGACGTCGAAGGGCTACACCTTC. This gives the protein CASSFLTSKGYTF.

This chain links TRBV5-5 with TRBJ2-6; D gene uncertain. The ends were cut back, 4 bases at V and 0 bases at J, with 14 bases in the middle. The CDR3 spans 17 residues. Germline lookup yields CDR1 SGHKS and CDR2 YYEKEE (reference sequence). CDR3 sequence reads: CASSLQDPLSGANVLTF. The CDR3 nucleotides are TGTGCCAGCAGCCTGCAGGACCCCCTCTCTGGGGCCAACGTCCTGACTTTC. Full variable domain (rest looked up from reference TRBV5-5 and TRBJ2-6): DAGVTQSPTHLIKTRGQQVTLRCSPISGHKSVSWYQQVLGQGPQFIFQYYEKEERGRGNFPDRFSARQFPNYSSELNVNALLLGDSALYLCASSLQDPLSGANVLTFGAGSRLTVL.

The rearrangement uses TRBV5-1 and TRBJ2-7, with 8 bases matching TRBD1. The V and J ends lost 4 bases and 2 bases, in that order; junction bases with no gene match: 11. The CDR3 runs 16 residues. CDR1 and CDR2 (germline): SGHRS, YFSETQ. The CDR3 nucleotides read TGCGCCAGCAGCAGGCAGGGGGCGGGGTACACCTACGAGCAGTACTTC. Amino acids: CASSRQGAGYTYEQYF.

There are a few counts of this clone. V usage is TRBV6-1 and J usage is TRBJ2-3; D gene unclear. V was cut by 6 bases and J by 2 bases, with 12 bases left in between. Per the germline V gene, CDR1 is MNHNS and CDR2 is SASEGT. The CDR3 runs 14 residues. Here the CDR3 DNA reads TGTGCCAGCAGCCAAAACGCGGTCACAGATACGCAGTATTTT. Translation: CASSQNAVTDTQYF.

This clone has only a few counts. The rearrangement uses TRBV18 and TRBJ2-2; a possible D gene is TRBD2 (5 bases). This CDR3 has 15 residues. Between the trimmed V and J ends, which lost 0 bases and 5 bases, there was a span of 10 bases. Germline CDR1 and CDR2: KGHSH and LQKENI. Written as DNA, the CDR3 is TGTGCCAGCTCACCACCCAACGGGGTGACCGGGGAGCTGTTTTTT. It codes for CASSPPNGVTGELFF.

The chain carries TRBV5-1 and TRBJ2-7; perhaps TRBD1 as D (5 bases). V was clipped by 6 bases and J by 3 bases, with 16 bases between them. Germline values: CDR1 SGHRS, CDR2 YFSETQ. CDR3 length equals 14 residues. Here the CDR3 reads CASKATDRHYEQYF. CDR3 sequence (DNA): TGCGCCAGCAAAGCCACCGACAGACACTACGAGCAGTACTTC.

This clone was observed a single time. V usage is TRBV5-4 and J usage is TRBJ1-1; D perhaps matches TRBD1 (6 bases). The V end was cut by 0 bases, the J end by 0 bases, with 18 bases between. The germline CDR1 and CDR2 sequences are SGHNT and YYREEE (reference sequence). The CDR3 consists of 18 residues. Here the CDR3 DNA reads TGTGCCAGCAGCTTGGGATCGGGACGGGGACATATGAACACTGAAGCTTTCTTT. It yields the protein CASSLGSGRGHMNTEAFF.

This chain links TRBV28 with TRBJ1-5; the D gene is possibly TRBD1 (6 bases). The CDR3 consists of 15 residues. Trimming removed 7 bases from V and 3 bases from J, with 16 bases in between. CDR1 and CDR2 from the germline V gene are MDHEN and SYDVKM. CDR3 loop: CASTRAGAYNQPQHF. The CDR3 DNA sequence: TGTGCCAGCACCAGGGCAGGGGCCTACAATCAGCCCCAGCATTTT.

The rearrangement links TRBV18 to TRBJ2-1; D might be TRBD1 or TRBD2, each matching 6 bases. In germline, CDR1 is KGHSH, CDR2 LQKENI. The CDR3 runs to 17 residues. V was pared by 5 bases and J by 4 bases, with 21 bases between. The chain's CDR3 is CASSYRLQGGGYNEQFF. CDR3 coding DNA: TGTGCCAGCTCATATCGCTTACAGGGTGGAGGGTACAATGAGCAGTTCTTC.

The V gene is TRBV5-5, the J gene TRBJ1-2; D is unclear. Germline CDR1 reads SGHKS; CDR2 reads YYEKEE (reference sequence). Trimming took 4 bases from V and 6 from J, leaving 19 bases between them. The CDR3 loop spans 15 amino acids. The CDR3 protein is CASSPAGASGDGYTF. The CDR3 DNA reads as TGTGCCAGCAGCCCTGCGGGAGCCAGCGGTGATGGCTACACCTTC.

The chain combines TRBV19 with TRBJ1-5, with D perhaps matching TRBD1 (5 bases). Germline V gene lookup returns CDR1 LNHDA and CDR2 SQIVND (reference sequence). V lost 3 bases, J lost 0 bases, and 15 bases lay in between. CDR3 length: 17 amino acids. CDR3 residues: CASSIRRRGYSNQPQHF. In DNA form, the CDR3 reads TGTGCCAGTAGTATTCGGCGGCGGGGCTATAGCAATCAGCCCCAGCATTTT.

A single count supports this clone. The junction and the germline gene differ at one end; a read error may be behind it. Other DNA variants within this sample encode the same CDR3. The chain carries TRBV27 and TRBJ1-4; D possibly corresponds to TRBD1 (6 bases). Germline lookup yields CDR1 MNHEY and CDR2 SMNVEV (reference sequence). CDR3 length equals 14 residues. CDR3 region: CASSSLPQGEKLFF. For the CDR3, the DNA is TGTGCTAGCAGTTCCCTTCCGCAGGGGGAAAAACTGTTTTTT.

This chain connects TRBV13 to TRBJ2-1, with TRBD2 matching over 7 bases. Germline lookup yields CDR1 PRHDT and CDR2 FYEKMQ (reference sequence). The V segment lost 0 bases and the J segment 5 bases; nucleotides outside the gene matches: 4. The CDR3 contains 15 residues. The CDR3 spells CASSLGGSGDNEQFF. CDR3 bases: TGTGCCAGCAGCTTAGGCGGGAGCGGGGACAATGAGCAGTTCTTC.

The V call is TRBV10-3, the J call TRBJ1-6; the D gene is possibly TRBD1 (6 bases). The CDR3 extends over 15 amino acids. CDR1 and CDR2 from the germline V gene are ENHRY and SYGVKD. V dropped 5 bases and J dropped 3 bases, with 11 bases sitting between them. CDR3 DNA sequence: TGTGCCATCAGTCAAAGGACAGACTATAATTCACCCCTCCACTTT. Residues: CAISQRTDYNSPLHF.

The chain couples TRBV28 to TRBJ2-3; 10 positions agree with TRBD2. The length of the CDR3 is 15 residues. Trimming at V came to 4 bases and at J to 8 bases, leaving 9 bases not matched to a gene. Germline V CDR1 and CDR2: MDHEN, SYDVKM. CDR3 coding DNA: TGTGCCAGCAGTTCGCTAGCGGGAGATCGTGCTACGCAGTATTTT. Its protein product is CASSSLAGDRATQYF.

The V gene is TRBV10-3, the J gene TRBJ1-5, with 8 bases lining up with TRBD1. V dropped 1 base and J dropped 10; count of bases not matched to a gene: 6. The length of the CDR3 is 14 residues. Germline loops: CDR1 ENHRY, CDR2 SYGVKD. The CDR3 DNA sequence: TGTGCCATCAGTGAGTACGGACAGGGCATACCCCAGCATTTT. Translated: CAISEYGQGIPQHF.

The chain joins TRBV6-1 to TRBJ2-6, with D unresolved. V lost 4 bases and J 0 bases, leaving 13 bases between the germline ends. The germline V gene encodes CDR1 MNHNS and CDR2 SASEGT. CDR3 length: 17 residues. The CDR3 here is CASSGSSRGSGANVLTF. Here the CDR3 DNA reads TGTGCCAGCAGTGGTTCAAGCCGCGGCTCTGGGGCCAACGTCCTGACTTTC.

By proportion, this clone is medium-sized (0.01 to 0.1%). Distinct nucleotide sequences in the sample also encode this CDR3. This chain uses TRBV6-5 with TRBJ2-7; perhaps TRBD2 as D (6 bases). The V and J ends lost 8 bases and 3 bases respectively, with 14 bases between them. This CDR3 is built from 13 residues. Per germline, CDR1 MNHEY and CDR2 SVGAGI. CDR3 DNA: TGTGCCAGCTTGCGACTAGGGAGCTACGAGCAGTACTTC. Its translation is CASLRLGSYEQYF.

The CDR3 DNA follows: TGTGCCAGCAGCTTTACAGGAGCCCGACTTGATACGCAGTATTTT. It yields the protein CASSFTGARLDTQYF. The rearrangement uses TRBV11-2 and TRBJ2-3; TRBD1 is a possible D gene (5 bases). Germline loops: CDR1 SGHAT, CDR2 FQNNGV. This CDR3 has 15 amino acids. Between the trimmed V and J ends, which lost 3 bases and 6 bases, there was a span of 16 bases.

J is TRBJ2-2 and V is TRBV7-3, with TRBD1 as a possible D gene (5 bases). Germline CDR1 and CDR2: SGHTA and FQGTGA. This CDR3 has 14 amino acids. V was pared by 7 bases and J by 4 bases, with 13 bases between. Here the CDR3 reads CASTQPQGTGELFF. The CDR3 DNA reads TGTGCCAGCACCCAGCCCCAGGGCACCGGGGAGCTGTTTTTT.